This T cell receptor (beta chain) was sequenced during a study of blood T cell repertoires in COVID-19. Study at large: T cells, B-cell-depleted T cells, or PBMCs provided the cDNA or gDNA that served as material.

The germline gives CDR1 SGHRS, CDR2 YFSETQ. This CDR3 has 14 amino acids. V trimming: 0 bases; J trimming: 5 bases; junction bases outside the gene matches: 0. As regards this clone: Additional DNA sequences in this sample encode the identical CDR3.

How the authors handled the data: Reference gene primer amplification gave estimated nucleated cell counts. Repertoires were generated with immunoSEQ multiplex PCR, while TCRdb's copy carries only in-frame clones and drops some. V, J and clone size reflect that table, while D and trimming were determined from the DNA. Here the sample spans around 300,000 clones, roughly 85% being singletons. The chain is built from TRBV5-1 and TRBJ1-4; 8 bases map to TRBD1. The receptor comes from a woman between 50 and 59 years old who had recovered from COVID-19. Sequencing was carried out using peripheral blood. Here the CDR3 reads CASSLGQGNEKLFF. Here the CDR3 DNA reads TGCGCCAGCAGCTTGGGACAGGGGAATGAAAAACTGTTTTTT.